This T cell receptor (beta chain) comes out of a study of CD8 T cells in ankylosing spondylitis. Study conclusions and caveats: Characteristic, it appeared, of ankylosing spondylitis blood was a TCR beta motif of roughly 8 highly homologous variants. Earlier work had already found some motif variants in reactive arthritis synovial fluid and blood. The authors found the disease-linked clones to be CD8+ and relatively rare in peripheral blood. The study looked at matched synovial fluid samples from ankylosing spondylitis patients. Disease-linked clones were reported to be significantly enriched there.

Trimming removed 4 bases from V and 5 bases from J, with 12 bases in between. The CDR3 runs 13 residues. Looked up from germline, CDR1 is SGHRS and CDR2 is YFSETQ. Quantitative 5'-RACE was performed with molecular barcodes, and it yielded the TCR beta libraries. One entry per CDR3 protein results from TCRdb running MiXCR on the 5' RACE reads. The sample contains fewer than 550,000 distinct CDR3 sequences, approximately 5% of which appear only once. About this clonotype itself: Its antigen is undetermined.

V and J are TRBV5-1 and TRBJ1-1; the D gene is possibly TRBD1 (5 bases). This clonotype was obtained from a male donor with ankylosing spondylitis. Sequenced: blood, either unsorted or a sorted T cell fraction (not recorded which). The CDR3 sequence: CASSPIPGTEAFF. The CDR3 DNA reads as TGCGCCAGCAGCCCGATACCAGGGACTGAAGCTTTCTTT.